These T cell receptor beta chains were read from a single sample in a study of T-cell reconstitution after alpha-beta-depleted transplantation in children. TCRdb processed the PCR reads anew with MiXCR; each CDR3 protein has one entry. This table holds 83,000 or so distinct CDR3 sequences, 7.5% to 9.5% found once. The sequencing used PBMCs from the stem cell graft donor, collected from the stem cell graft. Every receptor here comes from a human donor who donated a stem cell graft to a child with congenital amegakaryocytic thrombocytopenia. CDR3s include the opening cysteine and the closing phenylalanine or tryptophan. Each record gives: V gene, clone size, CDR3 length, D gene, J gene, CDR3 DNA, CDR3 protein. The D gene is left open where the match is weak. For some rows the clone size is stated as once, few or many, or as a class when expanded; others skip it.

V gene: TRBV3-1; clone size: many; CDR3 length: 14; D gene: -; J gene: TRBJ2-1; CDR3 DNA: TGTGCCAGCAGCCAGGGAGGTCGTCGAGATGAGCAGTTCTTC; CDR3 protein: CASSQGGRRDEQFF
V gene: TRBV29-1; clone size: many; CDR3 length: 13; D gene: -; J gene: TRBJ2-7; CDR3 DNA: TGCAGCGTTAGGACAGTTATATCCTACGAGCAGTACTTC; CDR3 protein: CSVRTVISYEQYF
V gene: TRBV4-1; clone size: many; CDR3 length: 15; D gene: -; J gene: TRBJ2-3; CDR3 DNA: TGCGCCAGCAGCTCTTTAAGCGGGAGCACAGATACGCAGTATTTT; CDR3 protein: CASSSLSGSTDTQYF
V gene: TRBV7-2; clone size: many; CDR3 length: 13; D gene: -; J gene: TRBJ2-4; CDR3 DNA: TGTGCCAGCAGCTTAGAGGGGGGTTACATTCAGTACTTC; CDR3 protein: CASSLEGGYIQYF
V gene: TRBV7-9; clone size: few; CDR3 length: 13; D gene: -; J gene: TRBJ2-2; CDR3 DNA: TGTGCCAGCAGCTTAATGAGCACCGGGGAGCTGTTTTTT; CDR3 protein: CASSLMSTGELFF
V gene: TRBV5-1; clone size: many; CDR3 length: 14; D gene: TRBD1; J gene: TRBJ2-1; CDR3 DNA: TGCGCCAGCAGCCGACAGGGCCGAATGGATGAGCAGTTCTTC; CDR3 protein: CASSRQGRMDEQFF
V gene: TRBV3-1; clone size: few; CDR3 length: 17; D gene: -; J gene: TRBJ2-2; CDR3 DNA: TGTGCCAGCACCCAAATTTCCGGCCGCCCTAACACCGGGGAGCTGTTTTTT; CDR3 protein: CASTQISGRPNTGELFF
V gene: TRBV4-1; clone size: many; CDR3 length: 13; D gene: -; J gene: TRBJ2-6; CDR3 DNA: TGCGCCAGCAGCCCTGACAGGGCCAACGTCCTGACTTTC; CDR3 protein: CASSPDRANVLTF
V gene: TRBV5-1; clone size: many; CDR3 length: 12; D gene: -; J gene: TRBJ2-5; CDR3 DNA: TGCGCCAGCAGATTAGCCCAAGAGACCCAGTACTTC; CDR3 protein: CASRLAQETQYF
V gene: TRBV9; clone size: many; CDR3 length: 15; D gene: -; J gene: TRBJ2-3; CDR3 DNA: TGTGCCAGCAGCGTAGTTACGCAAGCCACAGATACGCAGTATTTT; CDR3 protein: CASSVVTQATDTQYF
V gene: TRBV20-1; clone size: many; CDR3 length: 14; D gene: -; J gene: TRBJ1-2; CDR3 DNA: TGCAGTGCTAGCGAAGGGACGACTAACTATGGCTACACCTTC; CDR3 protein: CSASEGTTNYGYTF
V gene: TRBV12-3/TRBV12-4; clone size: few; CDR3 length: 12; D gene: -; J gene: TRBJ2-3; CDR3 DNA: TGTGCCAGCAGTTTAATCACAGATACGCAGTATTTT; CDR3 protein: CASSLITDTQYF
V gene: TRBV28; clone size: many; CDR3 length: 13; D gene: -; J gene: TRBJ2-5; CDR3 DNA: TGTGCCAGCAGTTTTGGGACCCGAGGGACCCAGTACTTC; CDR3 protein: CASSFGTRGTQYF
V gene: TRBV5-1; clone size: many; CDR3 length: 12; D gene: -; J gene: TRBJ1-2; CDR3 DNA: TGCGCCAGCAGCTTGAGCAACCCTCCCTACACCTTC; CDR3 protein: CASSLSNPPYTF
V gene: TRBV5-1; clone size: many; CDR3 length: 17; D gene: -; J gene: TRBJ1-4; CDR3 DNA: TGCGCCAGCAGCGGAACAGGGATGGGTCCAACTAATGAAAAACTGTTTTTT; CDR3 protein: CASSGTGMGPTNEKLFF
V gene: TRBV9; clone size: many; CDR3 length: 13; D gene: -; J gene: TRBJ1-1; CDR3 DNA: TGTGCCAGCAGCGCCTACCCGGATGGTGAAGCTTTCTTT; CDR3 protein: CASSAYPDGEAFF
V gene: TRBV2; clone size: -; CDR3 length: 16; D gene: -; J gene: TRBJ2-7; CDR3 DNA: TGTGCCAGCAGTGCTTTCTTGCCTTATAGCTCCTACGAGCAGTACTTC; CDR3 protein: CASSAFLPYSSYEQYF
V gene: TRBV28; clone size: many; CDR3 length: 20; D gene: TRBD1; J gene: TRBJ2-7; CDR3 DNA: TGTGCCAGCAGTTTTTTATCGGTGGCAGGGGGCACTAGTTATTCGTCCGAGCAGTACTTC; CDR3 protein: CASSFLSVAGGTSYSSEQYF
V gene: TRBV20-1; clone size: many; CDR3 length: 17; D gene: TRBD2; J gene: TRBJ2-7; CDR3 DNA: TGCAGTGCTAGAGACCGGACTAGCGGGCGACACCCCTGCGAGCAGTACTTC; CDR3 protein: CSARDRTSGRHPCEQYF
V gene: TRBV19; clone size: many; CDR3 length: 17; D gene: TRBD1; J gene: TRBJ2-2; CDR3 DNA: TGTGCCAGTAGTTTTTACTACAGGGGGACGAACACCGGGGAGCTGTTTTTT; CDR3 protein: CASSFYYRGTNTGELFF
V gene: TRBV20-1; clone size: many; CDR3 length: 13; D gene: -; J gene: TRBJ2-3; CDR3 DNA: TGCAGTGCTGGGAGGGGGGCCCCAGATACGCAGTATTTT; CDR3 protein: CSAGRGAPDTQYF
V gene: TRBV4-1; clone size: many; CDR3 length: 14; D gene: -; J gene: TRBJ2-5; CDR3 DNA: TGCGCCAGCAGCCCCTGGGGAGTCTCGGAGACCCAGTACTTC; CDR3 protein: CASSPWGVSETQYF
V gene: TRBV5-4; clone size: many; CDR3 length: 14; D gene: -; J gene: TRBJ1-4; CDR3 DNA: TGTGCCAGCAGCTCAGGACTAAGGGGTGAAAAACTGTTTTTT; CDR3 protein: CASSSGLRGEKLFF
V gene: TRBV15; clone size: many; CDR3 length: 13; D gene: TRBD1; J gene: TRBJ1-2; CDR3 DNA: TGTGCCACCAGCGCATCCTCCGGGACAGTCGTTGTCTTC; CDR3 protein: CATSASSGTVVVF
V gene: TRBV5-5; clone size: many; CDR3 length: 13; D gene: -; J gene: TRBJ2-7; CDR3 DNA: TGTGCCAGCAGCTTCGGCGCGGGCGACGAGCAGTACTTC; CDR3 protein: CASSFGAGDEQYF
V gene: TRBV28; clone size: many; CDR3 length: 15; D gene: -; J gene: TRBJ1-2; CDR3 DNA: TGTGCCAGCAGTTGGTCAGGAGGGGCGTCCGGTGGCTACACCTTC; CDR3 protein: CASSWSGGASGGYTF
V gene: TRBV7-3; clone size: many; CDR3 length: 13; D gene: TRBD2; J gene: TRBJ2-1; CDR3 DNA: TGTGCCAGCAGCCTACGGACTAGGTCGGAGCAGTTCTTC; CDR3 protein: CASSLRTRSEQFF